Shown below are 4 T cell receptor beta chains from a single sample sequenced in a study of neoadjuvant anti-PD-1 for oral cavity cancer. Here immunoSEQ multiplex PCR was the method, and the copy in TCRdb shows in-frame clones only, minus some. This sample has 6,500 to 8,000 clones; 50% to 80% occur once, and the top ten carry about 3.5%. Time point defined: after neoadjuvant nivolumab, at surgical resection. Sample: PBMCs, taken after nivolumab (anti-PD-1) treatment. These receptors all stem from a person aged 40 to 85 with oral cavity squamous cell carcinoma.

The gene calls are TRBV4-3 and TRBJ2-2; possible D gene TRBD2, 5 bases. V dropped 7 bases and J dropped 6 bases, with 18 bases sitting between them. There are 15 residues in the CDR3. The germline gives CDR1 LGHNA, CDR2 YSLEER. The CDR3 DNA follows: TGCGCCAGCACCGGGGATAAGGGTCTCCCCGGGGAGCTGTTTTTT. Residues: CASTGDKGLPGELFF.

The J gene is TRBJ1-6, the V gene TRBV6-5, with unresolved D. Germline CDR1 is MNHEY and CDR2 is SVGAGI. With 3 bases removed from V and 10 bases from J, the gap between germline ends came to 16 bases. The CDR3 contains 15 residues. Here the CDR3 reads CASSYKNGLGSPLHF. The CDR3 DNA reads as TGTGCCAGCAGTTATAAAAACGGACTGGGGTCACCCCTCCACTTT.

The CDR3 DNA reads as TGTGCCAGTAGTAGAGGCCAGGGACAGGCAGATACGCAGTATTTT. It yields the protein CASSRGQGQADTQYF. The rearrangement links TRBV19 to TRBJ2-3; 8 nucleotides align to TRBD1. With V trimmed by 4 bases and J by 4 bases, 7 bases remained unmatched. This CDR3 has 15 amino acids. Germline loops: CDR1 LNHDA, CDR2 SQIVND (reference sequence).

This chain joins TRBV19 and TRBJ1-2; D is perhaps TRBD1 (5 bases). The germline V gene has CDR1 LNHDA and CDR2 SQIVND (reference sequence). The germline V and J ends were trimmed by 5 bases and 2 bases, with 12 bases remaining between them. The CDR3 loop spans 14 amino acids. The CDR3 bases are TGTGCCAGTAGTCCCTCGACAGCCAACTATGGCTACACCTTC. Translating it yields CASSPSTANYGYTF.